This T cell receptor (beta chain) derives from a study of human T cells and chemical hapten exposure. Study-level background: The patients were mostly female; they had alopecia areata, totalis or universalis.

One entry per CDR3 protein, called by TCRdb with MiXCR from the RACE reads. This sample carries just under 350,000 distinct CDR3 sequences, approximately 6.9% of them seen once, and the ten largest clones take 8.4%. In its sample, this clonotype was seen many times. The time point denotes: patch test 1, 2 weeks after DPC sensitization. Documented treatment: therapeutic diphenylcyclopropenone sensitization with weekly scalp DPC. Trimming at V came to 0 bases and at J to 0 bases, leaving 6 bases not matched to a gene. The CDR3 is 18 residues long. Germline CDR1 is LGHDT and CDR2 is YNNKEL (reference sequence).

This clonotype was obtained from a woman between 18 and 30 years old with alopecia areata. Some clones in this sample may be carry-over from other donors' samples. The starting material was whole blood, obtained in connection with sensitization to the hapten diphenylcyclopropenone (DPC). The J gene is TRBJ2-3, the V gene TRBV3-1, with TRBD2 matching 10 bases. The DNA for the CDR3 is TGTGCCAGCAGCCAAGATCCTAGCGGGGGCCTTAGCACAGATACGCAGTATTTT. Amino acids: CASSQDPSGGLSTDTQYF.